Below, 24 T cell receptor beta chains from the same sample are listed, as sequenced in a study of T-cell reconstitution after alpha-beta-depleted transplantation in children. Molecular barcoding with unique molecular identifiers was used for the TCRbeta library. TCRdb called the PCR reads again in MiXCR, with one record for every CDR3 protein. This table holds more than 85,000 distinct CDR3 sequences, about 9.4% found once. The sample was PBMCs from the stem cell graft donor, taken from the stem cell graft. The source of these receptors is a human donor who donated a stem cell graft to a child with acute lymphoblastic leukemia.

This clonotype was seen many times. V gene TRBV12-3 or TRBV12-4 combines with J gene TRBJ2-1; no clear D. Trimming took off 3 bases at V and 6 bases at J, with 15 bases between the two ends. The CDR3 has 15 residues. The CDR3 DNA follows: TGTGCCAGCAGTTTGACCCAGCGAGTACTCAATGAGCAGTTCTTC. It codes for CASSLTQRVLNEQFF.

Ten or more counts support this clonotype. This chain connects TRBV7-3 to TRBJ2-3, with TRBD2 matching 11 bases. This CDR3 is 16 amino acids long. After removal of 5 bases from V and 4 bases from J, the junction contained 8 bases not matched to a gene. Germline V gives CDR1 SGHTA, CDR2 FQGTGA. In nucleotides, the CDR3 is TGTGCCAGCAGCCCCTTAGCGGGAGGGCCGCCAGATACGCAGTATTTT. Encoded protein: CASSPLAGGPPDTQYF.

Many counts were recorded for this clonotype. The chain links TRBV27 to TRBJ2-5; tentatively, D is TRBD1 or TRBD2 (6 bases each). CDR3 size: 15 residues. Germline V gives CDR1 MNHEY, CDR2 SMNVEV (reference sequence). V lost 3 bases, J lost 6 bases, and 17 bases lay in between. The CDR3 DNA is TGTGCCAGCAGTTTCGACCAACAGGGCGGGAAGACCCAGTACTTC. Its translation: CASSFDQQGGKTQYF.

This clonotype was recorded many times. The chain recombines TRBV7-2 with TRBJ2-7; the D is unclear. This CDR3 spans 13 amino acids. V lost 6 bases and J 1 base, leaving 10 bases between the germline ends. The V gene's germline CDR1 is SGHTA and CDR2 FQGNSA. The chain's CDR3 is CASRKISSYEQYF. In DNA form, the CDR3 reads TGTGCCAGCAGAAAAATCTCGTCCTACGAGCAGTACTTC.

This clonotype was recorded many times. The chain couples TRBV12-3 or TRBV12-4 to TRBJ2-1, with D uncertain. Trimming removed 7 bases at V and 10 bases at J, with 14 bases between. The CDR3 loop spans 12 amino acids. CDR3 nucleotide sequence: TGTGCCAGCACCTCAATATTCAGAGAGCAGTTCTTC. This encodes CASTSIFREQFF.

This clonotype was detected ten times or more. CDR3 nucleotide sequence: TGCGCCAGCAGCGCAACAGGGGGCACTGAAGCTTTCTTT. Protein: CASSATGGTEAFF. The rearrangement joins TRBV4-3 to TRBJ1-1; the match to TRBD1 covers 8 bases. V trimming: 5 bases; J trimming: 4 bases; junction bases outside the gene matches: 3. Germline CDR1 LGHNA, CDR2 YSLEER. This CDR3 is built from 13 residues.

This clonotype occurred many times. The chain combines TRBV5-1 with TRBJ2-5, with 8 positions matching TRBD1. The CDR3 covers 14 residues. Germline CDR1 SGHRS, CDR2 YFSETQ. Trimming removed 4 bases from V and 4 bases from J; junction bases left unmatched: 6. DNA for the CDR3: TGCGCCAGCAGCAGCGGACAGGGCAGAGAGACCCAGTACTTC. This codes for CASSSGQGRETQYF. Variable domain in full (rest from reference TRBV5-1 and TRBJ2-5): KAGVTQTPRYLIKTRGQQVTLSCSPISGHRSVSWYQQTPGQGLQFLFEYFSETQRNKGNFPGRFSGRQFSNSRSEMNVSTLELGDSALYLCASSSGQGRETQYFGPGTRLLVL.

This clonotype occurred many times. The V call is TRBV27, the J call TRBJ2-5, with TRBD2 identical over 13 bases. The germline CDR1 and CDR2 sequences are MNHEY and SMNVEV (reference sequence). The CDR3 spans 16 residues. With 3 bases clipped from V and 2 bases from J, the junction kept 3 bases outside the gene matches. The CDR3 region is CASSFGLAGEQETQYF. The CDR3 DNA is TGTGCCAGCAGTTTTGGACTAGCGGGGGAACAAGAGACCCAGTACTTC.

This clonotype was seen at least ten times. CDR3 bases: TGTGCCAGCATCGAGACTAGCGGTTACACCGGGGAGCTGTTTTTT. It translates to CASIETSGYTGELFF. V gene TRBV7-9 combines with J gene TRBJ2-2, with 9 positions matching TRBD2. Germline V gene data show CDR1 as SEHNR and CDR2 as FQNEAQ (reference sequence). CDR3 length: 15 residues. After removal of 7 bases from V and 3 bases from J, the junction contained 6 bases not matched to a gene.

This clonotype occurred many times. The V gene is TRBV7-2, the J gene TRBJ2-6, with D hard to call. The V and J ends lost 3 bases and 0 bases respectively, with 6 bases between them. CDR1 SGHTA and CDR2 FQGNSA come from the germline V gene. The CDR3 has 15 residues. As DNA, the CDR3 is TGTGCCAGCAGCTTGAAGGACTCTGGGGCCAACGTCCTGACTTTC. Its protein is CASSLKDSGANVLTF. Filled out from reference TRBV7-2 and TRBJ2-6, the complete variable domain reads GAGVSQSPSNKVTEKGKDVELRCDPISGHTALYWYRQSLGQGLEFLIYFQGNSAPDKSGLPSDRFSAERTGGSVSTLTIQRTQQEDSAVYLCASSLKDSGANVLTFGAGSRLTVL.

This chain links TRBV5-6 with TRBJ2-3; D may be TRBD2 (5 bases). CDR1 is SGHDT, CDR2 YYEEEE, per germline. The CDR3 contains 18 residues. V shed 0 bases and J shed 0 bases, with 17 bases lying between them. Written as DNA, the CDR3 is TGTGCCAGCAGCTTGGGAGGGAGCCGCACCCCTAGCACAGATACGCAGTATTTT. This sequence encodes CASSLGGSRTPSTDTQYF.

This clonotype was seen at least ten times. This sequence joins TRBV12-3 or TRBV12-4 and TRBJ2-3; 8 bases line up with TRBD1. The CDR3 sequence is 16 residues long. The V segment lost 4 bases and the J segment 1 base; nucleotides outside the gene matches: 7. The CDR3 region is CASSSTRGLGTDTQYF. CDR3 nucleotides: TGTGCCAGCAGTTCAACCAGGGGGCTCGGCACAGATACGCAGTATTTT.

This clonotype was seen ten or more times. The rearrangement uses TRBV6-6 and TRBJ1-5, with D unclear. This CDR3 comprises 11 residues. The ends were cut back, 6 bases at V and 7 bases at J, with 7 bases in the middle. The germline CDR1 and CDR2 sequences are MNHNY and SVGAGI (reference sequence). The CDR3 is CASSSTQPQHF. The DNA for the CDR3 is TGTGCCAGCAGCTCAACCCAGCCCCAGCATTTT.

This clonotype was observed at least ten times. This chain uses TRBV20-1 with TRBJ2-7; TRBD1 matches at 8 bases. This CDR3 contains 13 residues. V shed 6 bases and J 7 bases; nucleotides not matched to a gene: 11. CDR1 and CDR2 from the germline V gene are DFQATT and SNEGSKA (reference sequence). CDR3 coding DNA: TGCAGTGCCAGGACAGGGTTCCGTGGGGAGCAGTACTTC. Amino acids: CSARTGFRGEQYF.

This clonotype was observed at least ten times. Here the CDR3 reads CASSNDRVNEKLFF. The CDR3 region has the DNA TGTGCCAGCAGCAACGACAGGGTTAATGAAAAACTGTTTTTT. The chain couples TRBV9 to TRBJ1-4, with TRBD1 identical over 7 bases. This CDR3 region has 14 residues. Trimming removed 4 bases from V and 4 bases from J; junction bases left unmatched: 4. The germline V gene encodes CDR1 SGDLS and CDR2 YYNGEE. Together with reference TRBV9 and TRBJ1-4, the CDR3 gives the full variable domain: DSGVTQTPKHLITATGQRVTLRCSPRSGDLSVYWYQQSLDQGLQFLIQYYNGEERAKGNILERFSAQQFPDLHSELNLSSLELGDSALYFCASSNDRVNEKLFFGSGTQLSVL.

The table lists this clonotype with many counts. V and J are TRBV9 and TRBJ1-2; D remains ambiguous. Trimming shortened V by 4 bases and J by 8 bases, and 12 bases separated the two germline ends. Germline V gene data show CDR1 as SGDLS and CDR2 as YYNGEE. The CDR3 runs 12 residues. CDR3 nucleotide sequence: TGTGCCAGCAGCTCCGCGGCCGCGGGCTACACCTTC. This sequence encodes CASSSAAAGYTF.

This clonotype was observed many times. This chain connects TRBV18 to TRBJ1-1, with a tentative D call TRBD1 (5 bases). Trimming pared 3 bases from V and 4 bases from J, leaving 12 bases between. The CDR3 runs to 14 residues. CDR1 is KGHSH, CDR2 LQKENI, per germline. CDR3 loop: CASSPEVRGTEAFF. Here the CDR3 DNA reads TGTGCCAGCTCACCCGAGGTTAGGGGCACTGAAGCTTTCTTT.

Many counts were recorded for this clonotype. The chain joins TRBV7-6 to TRBJ2-5; D is possibly TRBD2 (6 bases). Germline CDR1 SGHVS, CDR2 FNYEAQ. The CDR3 is 13 amino acids. The V end was cut by 6 bases, the J end by 5 bases, with 13 bases between. CDR3 protein: CASSWRGGETQYF. The CDR3, as DNA: TGTGCCAGCAGTTGGCGGGGCGGTGAGACCCAGTACTTC. Together with reference TRBV7-6 and TRBJ2-5, the CDR3 gives the full variable domain: GAGVSQSPRYKVTKRGQDVALRCDPISGHVSLYWYRQALGQGPEFLTYFNYEAQQDKSGLPNDRFSAERPEGSISTLTIQRTEQRDSAMYRCASSWRGGETQYFGPGTRLLVL.

This sequence joins TRBV7-9 and TRBJ2-7, with D maybe TRBD2 (5 bases). The CDR3 contains 13 residues. Looked up from germline, CDR1 is SEHNR and CDR2 is FQNEAQ (reference sequence). V was shortened by 5 bases and J by 0 bases, with 8 bases between the two germline ends. CDR3 in amino acids: CASSHGVSYEQYF. CDR3 DNA: TGTGCCAGCAGCCACGGGGTCTCCTACGAGCAGTACTTC.

Points on this clonotype: This could be a read error, since a much larger clone is one nucleotide away. The rearrangement joins TRBV29-1 to TRBJ1-2; D is possibly TRBD1 (6 bases). The CDR3 spans 11 residues. V lost 4 bases to trimming and J lost 8 bases, with 11 bases between them. The germline V gene has CDR1 SQVTM and CDR2 ANQGSEA. For the CDR3, the DNA is TGCAGCGTTGCCCAGGGGCGCGGCTACACCTTC. Translated: CSVAQGRGYTF.

This clonotype was picked up many times. CDR3 region: CASSDRDRYASSYNEQFF. The CDR3 nucleotides read TGTGCCAGCAGCGACCGGGACAGGTATGCTAGCTCCTACAATGAGCAGTTCTTC. V is TRBV7-2 and J is TRBJ2-1, with 8 bases fitting TRBD1. V lost 5 bases to trimming and J lost 0 bases; unmatched junction nucleotides: 12. The CDR3 contains 18 residues. The germline gives CDR1 SGHTA, CDR2 FQGNSA. The entire variable domain, with the rest obtained from reference TRBV7-2 and TRBJ2-1, is as follows: GAGVSQSPSNKVTEKGKDVELRCDPISGHTALYWYRQSLGQGLEFLIYFQGNSAPDKSGLPSDRFSAERTGGSVSTLTIQRTQQEDSAVYLCASSDRDRYASSYNEQFFGPGTRLTVL.

This clonotype was seen repeatedly, ten times or more. The chain couples TRBV6-5 to TRBJ2-7, with a tentative D call TRBD1 (6 bases). CDR1 and CDR2 from the germline V gene are MNHEY and SVGAGI. V was clipped by 2 bases and J by 1 base, with 6 bases between them. This CDR3 has 13 residues. The chain's CDR3 is CASSYGQSYEQYF. Written as DNA, the CDR3 is TGTGCCAGCAGTTACGGACAGTCCTACGAGCAGTACTTC.

This clonotype was counted ten times or more. The rearrangement joins TRBV5-1 to TRBJ2-2, with TRBD2 identical over 14 bases. The germline CDR1 and CDR2 sequences are SGHRS and YFSETQ. This CDR3 has 18 residues. The V segment lost 5 bases and the J segment 2 bases; nucleotides outside the gene matches: 8. The CDR3, as DNA: TGCGCCAGCAGTCCCGGACTAGCGGGAGGAACTAACACCGGGGAGCTGTTTTTT. Translating it yields CASSPGLAGGTNTGELFF.

This clonotype was seen many times. The chain recombines TRBV12-3 or TRBV12-4 with TRBJ1-1; D may be TRBD1 (6 bases). The CDR3 runs 14 residues. The V end lost 4 bases, the J end lost 0 bases, and 9 bases lay between the germline ends. The CDR3 sequence is CASSSRTVNTEAFF. In DNA form, the CDR3 reads TGTGCCAGCAGTTCCCGGACAGTGAACACTGAAGCTTTCTTT.